The 2 T cell receptor beta chains in this list originate from one sample, sequenced in a study of T-cell memory formation after mild COVID-19. TCRdb analysed the 5' RACE reads with MiXCR anew, one entry per CDR3 protein. The sample lists under 50,000 distinct CDR3 sequences; 8.5% to 10% were seen once. What was sequenced was PBMCs or a T cell subset sorted from them (not recorded which). Every receptor here comes from an adult woman who had mild COVID-19 (a few samples of this study predate the infection). Cell type and time point are not known.

The genes are TRBV6-6 and TRBJ2-1; the D is unclear. The V gene lost 4 bases and the J gene lost 1 base, with 8 bases spanning the gap. Germline CDR1 MNHNY, CDR2 SVGAGI (reference sequence). The CDR3 has 14 amino acids. CDR3 residues: CASSSVLSYNEQFF. The CDR3 DNA sequence: TGTGCCAGCAGTTCCGTACTATCCTACAATGAGCAGTTCTTC.

This clonotype was recorded many times. The gene calls are TRBV7-2 and TRBJ2-3, with D perhaps TRBD2 (6 bases). V lost 0 bases, J lost 1 base, and 11 bases lay in between. In germline, CDR1 is SGHTA, CDR2 FQGNSA. This CDR3 contains 16 residues. The DNA of the CDR3 is TGTGCCAGCAGCTTAGCGGTGGGAGGAGGCACAGATACGCAGTATTTT. The encoded protein is CASSLAVGGGTDTQYF.